These 10 T cell receptor beta chains came from one sample sequenced in a study of blood T cell repertoires in COVID-19. This table comes from immunoSEQ multiplex PCR, and its TCRdb copy is limited to in-frame clones, with some not included. The sample lists 25,000 or so clones; under 90% were seen once. Sequenced material: peripheral blood. The receptors derive from a human donor in a cohort sampled during active COVID-19.

The table lists this clone with a few counts. The chain employs TRBV6-2 or TRBV6-3 and TRBJ1-2, with D uncertain. The CDR3 covers 11 residues. The germline gives CDR1 MNHEY, CDR2 SVGEGT. V was pared by 1 base and J by 5 bases, with 2 bases between. In DNA form, the CDR3 reads TGTGCCAGCAGTTACTTATATGGCTACACCTTC. Translated, it gives CASSYLYGYTF.

The chain is built from TRBV28 and TRBJ1-4; 8 bases are shared with TRBD1. CDR1 and CDR2 (germline): MDHEN, SYDVKM. The CDR3 spans 14 residues. Trimming cost V 9 bases and J 5 bases; bases outside gene matches: 8. The CDR3 loop is CASETGAGNEKLFF. In DNA form, the CDR3 reads TGTGCCAGTGAGACAGGGGCGGGGAATGAAAAACTGTTTTTT.

The chain joins TRBV12-5 to TRBJ2-2, with TRBD1 matching 7 bases. This CDR3 is built from 15 residues. With V trimmed by 5 bases and J by 7 bases, 10 bases remained unmatched. Looked up from germline, CDR1 is LGHNT and CDR2 is FRNRAP. DNA for the CDR3: TGTGCTAGTGGTAATGGACAGGCCGGGAACGGGGAGCTGTTTTTT. Protein sequence: CASGNGQAGNGELFF.

The chain joins TRBV28 to TRBJ2-1; 14 positions match TRBD2. Losses at the gene ends were 4 bases for V and 7 bases for J; bases not matched to a gene: 6. The length of the CDR3 is 16 residues. Germline V gene sequence: CDR1 MDHEN, CDR2 SYDVKM. The DNA of the CDR3 is TGTGCCAGCAGTTCCCACGGGACTAGCGGGGGTAATGAGCAGTTCTTC. It is translated as CASSSHGTSGGNEQFF.

The gene calls are TRBV6-2 or TRBV6-3 and TRBJ2-3; possible D gene TRBD1, 5 bases. CDR3 length: 13 amino acids. The V and J ends lost 6 bases and 4 bases respectively, with 11 bases between them. The germline gives CDR1 MNHEY, CDR2 SVGEGT. The CDR3 loop reads CASSLGVADTQYF. The DNA for the CDR3 is TGTGCCAGCAGCCTAGGGGTTGCAGATACGCAGTATTTT.

The chain has TRBV18 and TRBJ1-5; D uncertain. CDR1 and CDR2 (germline): KGHSH, LQKENI. Trimming cost V 4 bases and J 3 bases, with 13 bases left between them. This CDR3 region has 15 residues. CDR3 region: CASSRGREDNQPQHF. For the CDR3, the DNA is TGTGCCAGCTCACGGGGTAGGGAGGACAATCAGCCCCAGCATTTT.

The chain has TRBV6-5 and TRBJ2-1; 7 positions match TRBD2. This CDR3 contains 14 residues. The germline gives CDR1 MNHEY, CDR2 SVGAGI. V lost 8 bases, J lost 7 bases, and 11 bases stayed unmatched. CDR3 in amino acids: CASGLAENVNEQFF. CDR3 DNA sequence: TGTGCCAGCGGGCTAGCGGAAAATGTAAATGAGCAGTTCTTC.

The V call is TRBV7-2, the J call TRBJ1-4, with 7 bases fitting TRBD1. The CDR3 is 19 amino acids. Germline V gene sequence: CDR1 SGHTA, CDR2 FQGNSA. Trimming took 3 bases from V and 1 from J; bases not matched to a gene: 14. The CDR3 DNA follows: TGTGCCAGCAGCTTCGGTTCCCTGACAGGGCAACGAACTAATGAAAAACTGTTTTTT. Residues: CASSFGSLTGQRTNEKLFF.

V gene TRBV19 combines with J gene TRBJ2-2; a possible D gene is TRBD2 (6 bases). Germline CDR1 and CDR2: LNHDA and SQIVND (reference sequence). V was pared by 5 bases and J by 6 bases, with 13 bases between. The length of the CDR3 is 14 residues. For the CDR3, the DNA is TGTGCCAGTAGTTCCGCGGGATATGCCGGGGAGCTGTTTTTT. As protein: CASSSAGYAGELFF.

V usage is TRBV18 and J usage is TRBJ1-5; D call uncertain. CDR3 size: 14 residues. The germline V gene has CDR1 KGHSH and CDR2 LQKENI. V shed 6 bases and J shed 6 bases, with 15 bases lying between them. The chain's CDR3 is CASSQMRDIQPQHF. The CDR3 nucleotides read TGTGCCAGCTCCCAAATGAGGGATATTCAGCCCCAGCATTTT.